This T cell receptor (beta chain) was captured by sequencing in a study of blood T cell repertoires in COVID-19. Study-wide context: Samples representing acute and convalescent COVID-19 were sourced from the United States, Italy and Spain.

In germline, CDR1 is SGHRS, CDR2 YFSETQ. There are 16 residues in the CDR3. Trimming cost V 4 bases and J 5 bases; bases outside gene matches: 6. How the authors handled the data: Reference gene primers were amplified, and this amplification served to estimate nucleated cell counts. The table came from immunoSEQ multiplex PCR; TCRdb's copy has only in-frame clones and leaves some out. That table gives V, J and clone size, and the DNA gave D and trimming. The sample includes roughly 250,000 clones, around 84% seen only once; the top ten take 1.5% to 2%. Individuals drawn from approximately 26 US areas were roughly 18 to 95 years old. Among Cohort 3 donors, those recovered had two negative PCRs, clearance, or symptom resolution.

Sequenced material: PBMCs or T cells enriched from blood (not recorded which). This rearrangement joins TRBV5-1 to TRBJ2-3, with TRBD2 matching 14 bases. The TCR sequence derives from a woman between 50 and 59 years old who had recovered from COVID-19. CDR3 coding DNA: TGCGCCAGCAGCCTGGGACTAGCGGGAGTTGGAGATACGCAGTATTTT. Its protein is CASSLGLAGVGDTQYF.